This TCR beta chain was found in a study of read filtering for tumor transcriptome and immune sequencing. Study background: Patients were 17 male and approximately 15 female, mean age 65.9 years, range roughly 47 to 80. IR-seq gave about 3.5 to 10.27 million TCR reads per sample; RNA-seq gave roughly 75 to 1,300. Transcriptome libraries were built from DNase-treated RNA. The study's findings and limits: IR-seq captured clonotypes deeper and more reliably than RNA-seq.

This CDR3 has 14 amino acids. Germline loops: CDR1 SEHNR, CDR2 FQNEAQ (reference sequence). Deletions cut 1 base from V and 3 bases from J, with 10 bases between. This clonotype was recorded at least ten times. Its specificity is not known. This library used roughly 400 ng RNA and molecular barcoded adaptors spanning alpha/delta and beta/gamma chains. TCRdb re-analysed the reads in MiXCR, keeping a single row per CDR3 protein. The repertoire includes more than 35,000 distinct CDR3 sequences, approximately 14% of them detected once, and less than 40% sits in the top ten. Input material: a population of CD138-negative cells sorted from bone marrow. The chain couples TRBV7-9 to TRBJ2-7; possibly TRBD1 or TRBD2 for D (5 bases each). The TCR originated in a donor at least 40 years old with multiple myeloma. For the CDR3, the DNA is TGTGCCAGCAGCTTAGGGGGGACGATCTACGAGCAGTACTTC. This encodes CASSLGGTIYEQYF.